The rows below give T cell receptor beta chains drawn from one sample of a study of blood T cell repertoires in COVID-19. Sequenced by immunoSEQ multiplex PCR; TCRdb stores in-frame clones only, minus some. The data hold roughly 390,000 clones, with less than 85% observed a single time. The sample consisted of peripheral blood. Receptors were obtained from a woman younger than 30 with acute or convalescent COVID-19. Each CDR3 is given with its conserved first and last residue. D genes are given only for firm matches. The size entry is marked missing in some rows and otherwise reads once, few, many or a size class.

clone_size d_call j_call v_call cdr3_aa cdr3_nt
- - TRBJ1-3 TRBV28 CASTDRGYSGNTIYF TGTGCCAGCACCGACCGCGGGTATTCAGGAAACACCATATATTTT
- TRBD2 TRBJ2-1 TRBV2 CASRGGKLASSNEQFF TGTGCCAGCAGGGGGGGGAAGTTAGCGAGCTCCAATGAGCAGTTCTTC
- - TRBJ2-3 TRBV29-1 CSVAGTPEDTQYF TGCAGCGTTGCCGGGACACCGGAAGATACGCAGTATTTT
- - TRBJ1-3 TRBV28 CASSAPRVTGNTIYF TGTGCCAGCAGCGCCCCGCGCGTGACTGGAAACACCATATATTTT
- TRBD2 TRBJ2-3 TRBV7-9 CASSRGAGGEVDTQYF TGTGCCAGCAGCCGAGGAGCGGGGGGAGAGGTCGATACGCAGTATTTT
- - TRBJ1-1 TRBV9 CASSGRWNTEAFF TGTGCCAGCAGCGGTAGATGGAACACTGAAGCTTTCTTT
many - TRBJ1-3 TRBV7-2 CASSLTRGGNTIYF TGTGCCAGCAGCTTAACCAGGGGAGGAAACACCATATATTTT
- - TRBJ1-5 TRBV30 CAWIPAGSNQPQHF TGTGCCTGGATCCCGGCGGGTAGCAATCAGCCCCAGCATTTT
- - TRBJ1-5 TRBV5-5 CASSFGDSNQPQHF TGTGCCAGCAGCTTCGGAGATAGCAATCAGCCCCAGCATTTT
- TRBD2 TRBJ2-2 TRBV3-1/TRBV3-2 CASSHGLAKVTGELFF TGTGCCAGCAGCCACGGACTAGCTAAGGTGACCGGGGAGCTGTTTTTT
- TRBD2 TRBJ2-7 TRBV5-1 CASSLGGTITSYEQYF TGCGCCAGCAGCTTGGGGGGGACTATAACCTCCTACGAGCAGTACTTC
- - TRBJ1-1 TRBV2 CASRPGVLLEAFF TGTGCCAGCAGGCCGGGGGTTCTACTTGAAGCTTTCTTT
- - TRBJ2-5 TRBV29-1 CSVDSNGQTQETQYF TGCAGCGTTGACTCTAACGGACAGACCCAAGAGACCCAGTACTTC
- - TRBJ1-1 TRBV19 CASGGTEAFF TGTGCCTCTGGAGGGACTGAAGCTTTCTTT
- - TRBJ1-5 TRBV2 CASSEAWGGNQPQHF TGTGCCAGCAGTGAAGCTTGGGGGGGCAATCAGCCCCAGCATTTT
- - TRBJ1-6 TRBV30 CAWSVILSGSPLHF TGTGCCTGGAGTGTAATTTTAAGCGGTTCACCCCTCCACTTT
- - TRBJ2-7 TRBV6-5 CASNRYEQYF TGTGCCAGCAATCGGTACGAGCAGTACTTC
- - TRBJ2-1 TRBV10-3 CAISPAFSTYNEQFF TGTGCCATCAGTCCTGCTTTTTCTACCTACAATGAGCAGTTCTTC
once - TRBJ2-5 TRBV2 CASSEGIVRQETQYF TGTGCCAGCAGTGAAGGAATCGTCAGGCAAGAGACCCAGTACTTC
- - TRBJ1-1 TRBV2 CASSENPGRLNTEAFF TGTGCCAGCAGTGAGAACCCAGGTAGGCTGAACACTGAAGCTTTCTTT
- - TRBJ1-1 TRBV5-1 CASSLEPGRVTEAFF TGCGCCAGCAGCTTGGAGCCGGGGAGAGTCACTGAAGCTTTCTTT
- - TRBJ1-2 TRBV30 CAWARLREGYTF TGTGCCTGGGCCAGGTTACGAGAAGGCTACACCTTC
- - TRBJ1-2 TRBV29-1 CSATRQAGYTF TGCAGCGCCACGAGACAGGCTGGCTACACCTTC
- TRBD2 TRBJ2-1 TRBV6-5 CASRGVNYNEQFF TGTGCCAGCCGGGGGGTCAACTACAATGAGCAGTTCTTC
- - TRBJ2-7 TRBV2 CASSSRGFLTEQYF TGTGCCAGCAGTTCTAGGGGGTTCCTTACCGAGCAGTACTTC
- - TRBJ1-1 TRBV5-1 CASSLASLRGATEAFF TGCGCCAGCAGCTTGGCAAGTCTACGGGGGGCCACTGAAGCTTTCTTT
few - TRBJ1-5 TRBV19 CASSMIGRNQPQHF TGTGCCAGTAGTATGATTGGGCGCAATCAGCCCCAGCATTTT
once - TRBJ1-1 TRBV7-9 CASSLGLGVTFF TGTGCCAGCAGCTTAGGCTTAGGGGTCACTTTCTTT
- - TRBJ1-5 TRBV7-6 CASSLQAGRDNQPQHF TGTGCCAGCAGCTTACAGGCGGGGAGGGATAATCAGCCCCAGCATTTT
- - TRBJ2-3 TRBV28 CASGLLAWTDTQYF TGTGCCAGCGGACTACTAGCTTGGACAGATACGCAGTATTTT
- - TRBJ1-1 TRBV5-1 CASSLGLHGTKDTEAFF TGCGCCAGCAGCTTGGGACTACATGGAACTAAGGACACTGAAGCTTTCTTT
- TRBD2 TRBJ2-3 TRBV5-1 CASSLEAGGFNTDTQYF TGCGCCAGCAGCTTGGAAGCGGGGGGTTTTAACACAGATACGCAGTATTTT
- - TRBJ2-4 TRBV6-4 CATSTDENIQYF TGTGCCACGTCGACAGACGAAAACATTCAGTACTTC
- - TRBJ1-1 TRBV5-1 CASSPDSLNTEAFF TGCGCCAGCAGCCCGGACAGTCTGAACACTGAAGCTTTCTTT
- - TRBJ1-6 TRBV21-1 CASSKKGDSPLHF TGTGCCAGCAGCAAAAAGGGGGATTCACCCCTCCACTTT
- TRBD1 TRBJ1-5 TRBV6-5 CASSYSGTGAHQPQHF TGTGCCAGCAGTTACTCCGGGACAGGAGCTCATCAGCCCCAGCATTTT
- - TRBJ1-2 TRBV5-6 CASSSVSNYGYTF TGTGCCAGCAGCTCCGTTTCTAACTATGGCTACACCTTC
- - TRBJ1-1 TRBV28 CASSNDMNTEAFF TGTGCCAGCAGTAATGACATGAACACTGAAGCTTTCTTT
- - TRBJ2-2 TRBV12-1 CASSCPGQKNTGELFF TGTGCCAGCAGCTGCCCGGGACAGAAAAACACCGGGGAGCTGTTTTTT
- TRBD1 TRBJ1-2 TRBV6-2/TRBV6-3 CASSPRTGYGYTF TGTGCCAGCAGTCCCCGGACAGGGTATGGCTACACCTTC
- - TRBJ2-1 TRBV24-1 CATSEVRDTAYNEQFF TGTGCCACCAGTGAGGTCCGGGACACAGCTTACAATGAGCAGTTCTTC
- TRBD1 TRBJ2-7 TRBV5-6 CASSYGRGQGLYEQYF TGTGCCAGCAGCTATGGAAGGGGACAGGGCCTCTACGAGCAGTACTTC
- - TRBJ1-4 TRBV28 CASSLRQDNEKLFF TGTGCCAGCAGTTTAAGACAGGATAATGAAAAACTGTTTTTT
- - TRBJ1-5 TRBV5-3 CARSLPREDSNQPQHF TGTGCCAGAAGCCTGCCCAGGGAGGATAGCAATCAGCCCCAGCATTTT
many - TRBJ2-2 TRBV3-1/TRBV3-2 CASSQGGTGELFF TGTGCCAGCAGCCAAGGCGGGACCGGGGAGCTGTTTTTT
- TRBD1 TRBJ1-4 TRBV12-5 CASGLGQVREEKLFF TGTGCTAGTGGTTTAGGACAGGTCAGGGAGGAAAAACTGTTTTTT
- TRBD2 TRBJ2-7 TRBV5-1 CASRGGLNEQYF TGCGCCAGCAGGGGAGGGTTGAACGAGCAGTACTTC
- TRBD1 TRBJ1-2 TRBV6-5 CASSPGTGENGYTF TGTGCCAGCAGCCCCGGGACAGGGGAGAATGGCTACACCTTC
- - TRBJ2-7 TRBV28 CASSVVGEQYF TGTGCCAGCAGTGTGGTCGGGGAGCAGTACTTC
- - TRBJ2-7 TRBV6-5 CASSYSYGGEQYF TGTGCCAGCAGTTACTCCTATGGCGGCGAGCAGTACTTC
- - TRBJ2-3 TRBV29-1 CSVRQGSREDTQYF TGCAGCGTTCGCCAGGGGTCGAGGGAGGATACGCAGTATTTT
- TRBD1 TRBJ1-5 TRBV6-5 CARATGYSNQPQHF TGTGCCAGGGCGACAGGGTATAGCAATCAGCCCCAGCATTTT
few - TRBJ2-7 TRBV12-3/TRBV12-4 CASSFFGALEQYF TGTGCCAGCAGTTTTTTCGGAGCCTTGGAGCAGTACTTC
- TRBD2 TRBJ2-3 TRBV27 CASSSYLPHPGLDNPNTQYF TGTGCCAGCAGTTCATACCTCCCCCACCCGGGACTAGACAACCCTAATACGCAGTATTTT
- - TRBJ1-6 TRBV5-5 CARTWHRADSPLHF TGTGCCCGGACCTGGCACAGGGCGGATTCACCCCTCCACTTT
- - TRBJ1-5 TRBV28 CASSLAGWGGVQPQHF TGTGCCAGCAGTTTAGCAGGATGGGGGGGCGTTCAGCCCCAGCATTTT
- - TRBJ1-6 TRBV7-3 CASSFGGANSPLHF TGTGCCAGCAGCTTTGGGGGGGCTAATTCACCCCTCCACTTT
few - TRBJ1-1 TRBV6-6 CASSLFQNTEAFF TGTGCCAGCAGTCTGTTCCAGAACACTGAAGCTTTCTTT